Sequencing of this TCR beta chain was carried out in a study of graft-versus-host responses after intestinal transplantation. Concerning this clone: What it recognizes is unknown.

The CDR3 has 17 residues. Germline values: CDR1 SNHLY, CDR2 FYNNEI. Trimming took off 6 bases at V and 1 base at J, with 21 bases between the two ends. Using immunoSEQ multiplex PCR, the repertoire was profiled, and TCRdb retains in-frame clones only, with some absent. The sample yields roughly 85,000 clones, around 93% seen once. Sequencing was performed on unstimulated CD8+ T cells sorted from spleen or lymph node cells, taken before transplant. The sequence was obtained from a human donor who was the organ donor for an intestinal transplant. This chain connects TRBV2 to TRBJ1-1; a possible D gene is TRBD1 (5 bases). CDR3 region: CASSVHRGPSENTEAFF. CDR3 DNA: TGTGCCAGCAGCGTACATAGGGGACCGTCGGAGAACACTGAAGCTTTCTTT.